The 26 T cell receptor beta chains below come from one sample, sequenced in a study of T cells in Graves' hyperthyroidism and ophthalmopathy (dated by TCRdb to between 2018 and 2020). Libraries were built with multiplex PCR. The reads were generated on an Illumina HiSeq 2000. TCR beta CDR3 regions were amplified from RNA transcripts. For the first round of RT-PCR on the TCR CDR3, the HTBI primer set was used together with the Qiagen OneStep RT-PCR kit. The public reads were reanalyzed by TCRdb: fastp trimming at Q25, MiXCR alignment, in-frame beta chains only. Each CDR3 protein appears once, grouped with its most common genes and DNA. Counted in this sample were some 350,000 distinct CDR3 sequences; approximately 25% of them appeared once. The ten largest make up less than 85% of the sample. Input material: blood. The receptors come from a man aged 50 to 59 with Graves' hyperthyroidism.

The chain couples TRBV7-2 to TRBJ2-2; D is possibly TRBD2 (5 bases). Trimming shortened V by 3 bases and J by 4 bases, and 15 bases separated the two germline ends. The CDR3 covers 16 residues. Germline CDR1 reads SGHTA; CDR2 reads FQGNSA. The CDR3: CASSFWRAGGTGELFF. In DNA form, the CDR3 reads TGTGCCAGCAGCTTTTGGCGGGCCGGTGGCACCGGGGAGCTGTTTTTT.

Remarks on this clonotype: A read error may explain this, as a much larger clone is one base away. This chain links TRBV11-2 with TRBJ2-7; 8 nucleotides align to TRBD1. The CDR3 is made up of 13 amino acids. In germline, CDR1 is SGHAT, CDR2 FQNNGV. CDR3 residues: CTSRPDRAHEQYF. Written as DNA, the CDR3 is TGTACCAGCAGACCGGACAGGGCACACGAGCAGTACTTC.

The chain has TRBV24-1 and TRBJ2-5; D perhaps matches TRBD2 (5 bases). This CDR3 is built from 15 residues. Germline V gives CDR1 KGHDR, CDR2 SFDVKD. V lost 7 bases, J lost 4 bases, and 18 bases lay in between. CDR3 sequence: CATRAPGSVLETQYF. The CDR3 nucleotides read TGTGCCACCAGAGCACCGGGATCTGTTCTAGAGACCCAGTACTTC.

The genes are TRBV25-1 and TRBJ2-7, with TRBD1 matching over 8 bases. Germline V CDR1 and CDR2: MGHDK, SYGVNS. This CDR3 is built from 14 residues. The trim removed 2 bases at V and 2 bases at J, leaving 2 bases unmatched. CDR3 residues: CASSEQGAPYEQYF. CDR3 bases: TGTGCCAGCAGTGAACAGGGGGCACCCTACGAGCAGTACTTC.

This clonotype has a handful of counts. CDR3 sequence (DNA): TGTGCCAGCAGGGATAGCGGTAGCACAGATACGCAGTATTTT. It is translated as CASRDSGSTDTQYF. The chain links TRBV28 to TRBJ2-3; weak D call: TRBD2 (6 bases). Germline loops: CDR1 MDHEN, CDR2 SYDVKM. This CDR3 spans 14 amino acids. V lost 6 bases and J lost 0, with 10 bases in between.

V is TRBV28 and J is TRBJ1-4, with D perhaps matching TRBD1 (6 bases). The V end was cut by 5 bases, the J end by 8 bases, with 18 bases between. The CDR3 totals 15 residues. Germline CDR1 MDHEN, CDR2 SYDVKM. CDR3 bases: TGTGCCAGCAGTCTCCCGAGGAGGGGGGGCGAAAAACTGTTTTTT. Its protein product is CASSLPRRGGEKLFF. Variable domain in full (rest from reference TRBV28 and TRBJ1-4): DVKVTQSSRYLVKRTGEKVFLECVQDMDHENMFWYRQDPGLGLRLIYFSYDVKMKEKGDIPEGYSVSREKKERFSLILESASTNQTSMYLCASSLPRRGGEKLFFGSGTQLSVL.

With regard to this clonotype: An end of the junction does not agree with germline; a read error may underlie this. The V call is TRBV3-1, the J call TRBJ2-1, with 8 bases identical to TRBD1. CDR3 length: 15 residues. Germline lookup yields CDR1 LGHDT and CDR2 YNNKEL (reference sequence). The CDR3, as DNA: TGTGTCAGCAGCCCACTACAGGGGGCCTACAATGAGCAGTTCTTC. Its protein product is CVSSPLQGAYNEQFF.

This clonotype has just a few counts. This chain's CDR3 is CASRFSGQENEQYF. The CDR3 coding sequence is TGTGCCAGCAGATTCTCGGGACAGGAGAACGAGCAGTACTTC. The chain couples TRBV27 to TRBJ2-7, with 8 bases identical to TRBD1. The CDR3 has 14 amino acids. V shed 6 bases, J shed 5 bases, and the junction held 9 bases outside the gene matches. Germline V gene lookup returns CDR1 MNHEY and CDR2 SMNVEV (reference sequence).

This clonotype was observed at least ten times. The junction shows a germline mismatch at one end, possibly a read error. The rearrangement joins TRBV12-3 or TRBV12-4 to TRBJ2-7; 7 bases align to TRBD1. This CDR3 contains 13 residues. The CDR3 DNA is TGCGCCAGCAGCTTGCGCAGGGGGTACGAGCAGTACTTC. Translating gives CASSLRRGYEQYF.

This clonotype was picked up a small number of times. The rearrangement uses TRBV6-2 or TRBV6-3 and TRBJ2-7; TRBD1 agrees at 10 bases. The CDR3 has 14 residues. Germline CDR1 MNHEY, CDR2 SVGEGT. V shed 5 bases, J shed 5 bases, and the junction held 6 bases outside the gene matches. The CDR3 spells CASSKRTGGDEQYF. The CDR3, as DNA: TGTGCCAGCAGTAAGAGGACAGGGGGGGACGAGCAGTACTTC.

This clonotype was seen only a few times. The CDR3 region is CASSLLYGEPIAKNIQYF. The CDR3 region has the DNA TGTGCCAGCAGCTTACTTTACGGCGAACCCATAGCCAAAAACATTCAGTACTTC. The chain has TRBV11-2 and TRBJ2-4, with unresolved D. Trimming took off 2 bases at V and 0 bases at J, with 17 bases between the two ends. Germline V gene sequence: CDR1 SGHAT, CDR2 FQNNGV. The CDR3 is 18 residues long.

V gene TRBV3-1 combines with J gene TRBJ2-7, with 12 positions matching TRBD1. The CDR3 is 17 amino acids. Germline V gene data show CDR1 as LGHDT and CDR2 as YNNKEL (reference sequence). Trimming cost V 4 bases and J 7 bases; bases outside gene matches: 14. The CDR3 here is CASSRLRGGQGAREQYF. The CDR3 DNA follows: TGTGCCAGCAGCCGCCTACGAGGGGGACAGGGGGCGCGTGAGCAGTACTTC.

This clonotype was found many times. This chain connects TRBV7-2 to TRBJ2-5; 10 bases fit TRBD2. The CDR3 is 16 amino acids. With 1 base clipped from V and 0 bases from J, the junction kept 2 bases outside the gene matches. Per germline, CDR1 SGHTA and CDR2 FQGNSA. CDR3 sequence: CASSLGLAGYQETQYF. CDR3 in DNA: TGTGCCAGCAGCTTAGGACTAGCGGGCTACCAAGAGACCCAGTACTTC.

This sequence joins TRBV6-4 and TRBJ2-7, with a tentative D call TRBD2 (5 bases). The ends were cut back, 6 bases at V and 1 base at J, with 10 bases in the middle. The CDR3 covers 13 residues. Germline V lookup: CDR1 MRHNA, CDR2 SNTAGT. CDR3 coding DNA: TGTGCCAGCAGACTAGGACTTTCCTACGAGCAGTACTTC. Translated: CASRLGLSYEQYF.

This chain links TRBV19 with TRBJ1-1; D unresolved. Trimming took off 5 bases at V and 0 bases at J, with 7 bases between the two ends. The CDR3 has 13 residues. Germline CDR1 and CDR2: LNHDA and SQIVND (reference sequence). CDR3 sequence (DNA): TGTGCCAGTAGTGTCAACCTGAACACTGAAGCTTTCTTT. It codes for CASSVNLNTEAFF.

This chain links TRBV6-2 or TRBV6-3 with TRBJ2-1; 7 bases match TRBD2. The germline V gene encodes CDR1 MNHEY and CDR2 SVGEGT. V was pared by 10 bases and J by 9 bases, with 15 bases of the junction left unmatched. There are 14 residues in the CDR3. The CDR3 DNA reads TGTGCCACAAAAAGGGACTACTCCAGGGTTGAGCAGTTCTTC. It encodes CATKRDYSRVEQFF.

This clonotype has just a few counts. The CDR3 coding sequence is TGCGCCAGCAGCCAGAGCGGGGTAGGCACCGGGGAGCTGTTTTTT. This codes for CASSQSGVGTGELFF. This rearrangement joins TRBV4-1 to TRBJ2-2; 7 bases are a match to TRBD2. The CDR3 sequence is 15 residues long. V shed 3 bases, J shed 4 bases, and the junction held 5 bases outside the gene matches. Germline-derived CDR1 and CDR2 are MGHRA and YSYEKL.

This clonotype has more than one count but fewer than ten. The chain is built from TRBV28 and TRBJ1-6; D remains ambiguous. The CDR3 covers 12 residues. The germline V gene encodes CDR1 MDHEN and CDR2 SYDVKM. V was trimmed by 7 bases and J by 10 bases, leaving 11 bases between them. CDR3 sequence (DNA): TGTGCCAGCAACAAGGGTGACTCACCCCTCCACTTT. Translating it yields CASNKGDSPLHF.

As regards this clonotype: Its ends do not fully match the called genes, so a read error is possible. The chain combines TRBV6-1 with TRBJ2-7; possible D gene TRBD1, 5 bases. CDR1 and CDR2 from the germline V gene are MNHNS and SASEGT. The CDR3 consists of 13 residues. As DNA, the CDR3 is TGTGCCAGCTTGGGCCAGGGTAGTGGCGAGCAGCACTTC. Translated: CASLGQGSGEQHF.

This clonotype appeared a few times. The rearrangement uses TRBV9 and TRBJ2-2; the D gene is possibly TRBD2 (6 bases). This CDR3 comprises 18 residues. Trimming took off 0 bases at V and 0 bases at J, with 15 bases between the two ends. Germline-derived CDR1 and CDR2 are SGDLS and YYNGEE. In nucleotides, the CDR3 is TGTGCCAGCAGCGTAGGTGACGGGAGTGGGGCGAACACCGGGGAGCTGTTTTTT. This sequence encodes CASSVGDGSGANTGELFF.

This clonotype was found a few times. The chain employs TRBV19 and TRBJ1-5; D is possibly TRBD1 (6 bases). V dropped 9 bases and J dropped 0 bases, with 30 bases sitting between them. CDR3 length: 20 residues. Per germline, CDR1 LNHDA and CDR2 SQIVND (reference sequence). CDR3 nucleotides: TGTGCCAGCCGTATCCTACAGGGTCAGTCGTATATGTATAGCAATCAGCCCCAGCATTTT. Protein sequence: CASRILQGQSYMYSNQPQHF.

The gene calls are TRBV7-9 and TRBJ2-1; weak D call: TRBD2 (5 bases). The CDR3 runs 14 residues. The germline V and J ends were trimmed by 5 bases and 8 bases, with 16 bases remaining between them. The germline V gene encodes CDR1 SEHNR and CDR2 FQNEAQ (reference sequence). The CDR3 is CASSQVLAKDEQFF. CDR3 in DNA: TGTGCCAGCAGCCAAGTCCTAGCCAAGGATGAGCAGTTCTTC.

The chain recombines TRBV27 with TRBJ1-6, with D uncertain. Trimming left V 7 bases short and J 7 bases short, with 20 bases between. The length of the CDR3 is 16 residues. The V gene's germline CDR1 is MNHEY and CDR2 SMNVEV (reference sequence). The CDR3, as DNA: TGTGCCAGCACCCTCTCGGGGATGGGGTGGAATTCACCCCTCCACTTT. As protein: CASTLSGMGWNSPLHF.

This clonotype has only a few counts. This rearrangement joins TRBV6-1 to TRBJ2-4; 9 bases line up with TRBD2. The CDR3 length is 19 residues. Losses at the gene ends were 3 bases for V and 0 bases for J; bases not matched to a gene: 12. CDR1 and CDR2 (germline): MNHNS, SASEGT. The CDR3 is CASSELAGVGGLAKNIQYF. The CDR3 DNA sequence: TGTGCCAGCAGTGAGTTAGCGGGAGTCGGGGGATTAGCCAAAAACATTCAGTACTTC.

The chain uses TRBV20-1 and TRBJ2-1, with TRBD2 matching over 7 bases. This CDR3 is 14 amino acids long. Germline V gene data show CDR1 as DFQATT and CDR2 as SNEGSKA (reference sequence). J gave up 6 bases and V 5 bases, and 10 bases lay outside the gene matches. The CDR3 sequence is CSAYLADGGNEQFF. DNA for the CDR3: TGCAGTGCTTATCTAGCGGACGGGGGCAATGAGCAGTTCTTC.

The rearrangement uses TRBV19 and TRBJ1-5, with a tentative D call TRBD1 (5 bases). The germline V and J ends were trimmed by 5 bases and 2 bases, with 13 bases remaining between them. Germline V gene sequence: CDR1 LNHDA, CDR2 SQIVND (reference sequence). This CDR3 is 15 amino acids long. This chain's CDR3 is CASSGDQGGNQPQHF. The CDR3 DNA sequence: TGTGCCAGTAGTGGGGACCAAGGGGGCAATCAGCCCCAGCATTTT.